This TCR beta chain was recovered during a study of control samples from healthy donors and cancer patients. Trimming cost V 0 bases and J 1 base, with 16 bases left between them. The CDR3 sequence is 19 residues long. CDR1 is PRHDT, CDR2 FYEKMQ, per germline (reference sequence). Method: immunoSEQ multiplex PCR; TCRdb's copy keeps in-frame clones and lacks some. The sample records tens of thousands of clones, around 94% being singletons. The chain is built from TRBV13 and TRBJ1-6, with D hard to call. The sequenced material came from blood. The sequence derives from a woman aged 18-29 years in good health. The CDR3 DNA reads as TGTGCCAGCAGCTTAGGGGGTCCCGGCAGTAGGTCCTATAATTCACCCCTCCACTTT. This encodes CASSLGGPGSRSYNSPLHF.